The present T cell receptor (beta chain) was sequenced within a study of T cells in Graves' hyperthyroidism and ophthalmopathy. Study conclusions and caveats: Ophthalmopathy was model-predicted a median roughly 6.5 months pre-onset. Blood also carried most thyroid clonotypes expanded above 0.001.

This clonotype was counted many times. Antigen specificity is unknown. The TCR beta CDR3 regions underwent amplification using RNA transcripts as the source. Researchers ran a first-round RT-PCR on the TCR CDR3 using the HTBI primer set. A single record per CDR3 protein comes from TCRdb applying MiXCR to the multiplex PCR reads. The table shows fewer than 450,000 distinct CDR3 sequences, with about 15% occurring only once. The CDR3 sequence is 16 residues long. Trimming removed 2 bases at V and 3 bases at J, with 13 bases between. Germline CDR1 is MNHNY and CDR2 is SVGAGI (reference sequence). Sequenced: blood. This chain uses TRBV6-6 with TRBJ1-4; D gene ambiguous. This TCR came from a woman aged 25-40 years with Graves' hyperthyroidism that later progressed to Graves' ophthalmopathy. CDR3 residues: CASSYPQVEPNEKLFF. The DNA of the CDR3 is TGTGCCAGCAGTTACCCTCAAGTGGAGCCTAATGAAAAACTGTTTTTT.